This T cell receptor beta chain was found in a study of HIV-infected patients and healthy controls (dated by TCRdb to the mid-2010s). In the study overall: CD4 counts rose modestly but significantly in about 90% of the 16 patients after three months of therapy, yet stayed below normal ranges. No consistent shift in CD8 counts was seen during early therapy, whereas a slight rise was seen in the CD4:CD8 ratio. Viral load fell below detection in about 65% of the 16 patients by the second bleed and in all patients following a further year of therapy. Patients lacked overall T-cell lymphocytopenia, and total CDR3 counts per chain did not differ significantly from controls. The study tested whether deep TCR repertoire sequencing of HIV patients' small blood samples could capture immune perturbation and reconstitution.

There are 13 amino acids in the CDR3, from cysteine to phenylalanine inclusive. Just the 39-base CDR3 DNA is kept, in frame starting at base 1. After removal of 6 bases from V and 2 bases from J, the junction retains 2 bases not matched to a gene. For CDR1 and CDR2, the germline V gene lists SNHLY and FYNNEI. The full study reports these points: Rare events from HIV-infected data received too much weight under size-matching, and comparisons were complicated by unequal numbers of distinct sequences between patients and controls. Most CMV-associated CDR3s became more frequent during therapy, although their change was not significant, whereas HIV-associated CDR3s showed a significant decrease in frequency. Healthy controls shared more CDR3s between individuals than HIV+ patients, by Jaccard index and by count of highly shared sequences. Compared with untreated HIV+ repertoires, healthy control repertoires had roughly threefold more distinct CDR3s and a higher Shannon diversity. In the study, no determination of donor HLA types was made. A major limit on how widely the findings apply, in the view of the authors, was that only sixteen HIV-infected individuals were processed. Slight age and sex profile differences between the study cohorts did not explain the observed diversity differences. Eight alpha and eight beta V genes showed significantly different mean usage between HIV-infected patients and controls. Treated samples reflected only roughly three months of therapy, arguably too short to observe immune reconstitution given low adult thymic output. The apparent post-therapy recovery of the Gini index in HIV-infected patients was not reproduced in size-matched repertoire data. HIV-infected repertoires had significantly higher mean Gini indices than controls, possibly reflecting oligoclonality. Sequencing depth was restricted by the use of whole blood, which also prevented the dynamics of distinct T-cell subpopulations from being separated. Alpha-beta chain pairing was not determined in the samples. MAIT cell alpha-chain CDR3s were found at high frequency in healthy controls but were severely depleted in HIV+ repertoires.

After antiretroviral therapy began, follow-up blood was collected from HIV-infected patients roughly three months, about 14 weeks, later. Whole blood was used without cell fractionation, so the repertoire reflected all unsorted peripheral T cells. For RNA extraction, about 2.3 ml of peripheral blood was collected into Tempus tubes. Patients with febrile or AIDS-related illness, tumors, hepatitis B or C coinfection, immunomodulatory therapy, recent vaccination or treatment interruptions were excluded from enrollment. The TURBO-DNase kit was used to remove leftover genomic DNA, and GLOBINclear was used to deplete globin mRNA. This clonotype occurred a few times. Its antigen remains undetermined. Within one base of it there is no much larger clone, and no base qualities were kept. SuperScript III was used to reverse transcribe 500 ng RNA with primers targeting the alpha and beta constant regions. Alpha and beta chain libraries were generated separately via chain-specific third strand synthesis with multiplexing indices. The protocol used a single primer pair to amplify all rearrangements within a chain, which avoided primer bias, and attached molecular barcodes to each cDNA molecule. Purified cDNA was joined by T4 RNA Ligase 1 to a 5' RACE adapter carrying a random hexamer and the SP2 sequencing primer site. Second strand synthesis was performed with Phusion polymerase and primed from the SP2 site, and slow temperature ramps were applied to favor optimal annealing. Each molecule's 12-nucleotide barcode consisted of two random hexamer sequences, both added before amplification and joined together. A brief initial PCR introduced P5 and P7 adapter elements together with a second index, and a roughly 23-cycle amplification PCR using P5s and P7 primers was subsequently performed. In total the libraries went through around 26 PCR cycles, after which the libraries were quantified on a Qubit, sized on a Bioanalyzer, and diluted to around 4 nM. Sequencing of the normalized libraries was done on an Illumina MiSeq using 2 x 250 paired-end kits. Into about 10 ul Tris-Cl, the reverse transcription reactions were eluted following cleanup on MinElute columns. Adapter ligations ran for under 30 hours at 16 degrees C and were afterwards cleaned with AMPure XP beads at a 1:1 ratio. Regarding the original processing steps: A modified Decombinator that output V, J, insert and barcode information was used to process the demultiplexed FASTQ files. Sequences that shared a barcode but differed from the dominant sequence were treated as errors and discarded, and barcodes were clustered at Levenshtein distance 3 and counted to estimate the original cDNA molecules. For downstream analyses, the R packages ineq, vegan, igraph and RCytoscape were used, along with IMGT nomenclature and CDR3 definitions. The authors computed V gene usage over distinct sequences and counted each TCR a single time to avoid skew from clonal expansion. Unique CDR3 amino acid sequences within a donor were connected in similarity networks whenever two sequences differed by a single Levenshtein edit. Published HIV-specific CDR3s (around 90 alpha, several hundred beta) and CMV-specific CDR3s (around 12 alpha, over 200 beta) were compiled and searched for in the repertoires. It was shown by random subsampling to size-matched repertoires that the decreased diversity of patients was not caused by their lower sequence numbers. TCRdb reprocessed the public reads (quality trimming at Q25 with fastp, clone calling with MiXCR) and kept in-frame beta chains. All rows with the same CDR3 protein become a single entry with the most common DNA and genes. It is TCRdb's table, rather than the study itself, that gives the V and J calls and clone size. The sample contains thousands of distinct CDR3 sequences, roughly 9.1% of them found a single time. In total, the top ten clones hold about 10% of the sample.

This receptor chain uses TRBV2 and TRBJ2-3; 7 bases in between match TRBD2. The sequencing here drew on blood, taken during antiretroviral therapy. The receptor's source is an adult with HIV infection. For the CDR3, the sequence is CASSGLVTDTQYF. The DNA sequence is as follows: TGTGCCAGCAGCGGACTAGTCACAGATACGCAGTATTTT.